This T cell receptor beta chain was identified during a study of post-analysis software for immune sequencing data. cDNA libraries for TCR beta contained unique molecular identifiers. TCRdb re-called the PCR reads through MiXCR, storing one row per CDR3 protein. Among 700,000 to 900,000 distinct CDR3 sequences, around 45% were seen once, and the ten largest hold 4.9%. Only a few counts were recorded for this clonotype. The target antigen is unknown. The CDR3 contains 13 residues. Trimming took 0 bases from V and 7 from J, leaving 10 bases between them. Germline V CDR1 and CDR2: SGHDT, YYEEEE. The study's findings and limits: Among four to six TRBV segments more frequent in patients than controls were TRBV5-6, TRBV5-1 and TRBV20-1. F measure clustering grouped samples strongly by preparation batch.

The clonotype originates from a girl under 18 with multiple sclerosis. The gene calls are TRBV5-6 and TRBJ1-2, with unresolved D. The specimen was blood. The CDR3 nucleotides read TGTGCCAGCAGCTTGGGGGGTGAAATTGGCTACACCTTC. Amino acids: CASSLGGEIGYTF.